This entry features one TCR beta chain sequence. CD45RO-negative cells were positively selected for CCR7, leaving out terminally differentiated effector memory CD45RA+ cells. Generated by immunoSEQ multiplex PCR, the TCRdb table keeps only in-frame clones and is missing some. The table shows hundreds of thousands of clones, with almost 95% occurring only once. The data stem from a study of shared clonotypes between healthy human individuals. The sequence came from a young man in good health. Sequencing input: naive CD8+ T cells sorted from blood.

The CDR3 DNA follows: TGTGCCTGGAGTCAGGGGGCGGGAGAATCCGAGCAGTACTTC. Protein sequence: CAWSQGAGESEQYF. This chain uses TRBV30 with TRBJ2-7; a possible D gene is TRBD1 (8 bases). The CDR3 runs 14 residues. With 2 bases removed from V and 6 bases from J, the gap between germline ends came to 17 bases. Germline CDR1 and CDR2: GTSNPN and SVGIG (reference sequence).